This entry lists 13 T cell receptor beta chains sequenced from one sample in a study of blood T cell repertoires in COVID-19. Using immunoSEQ multiplex PCR, the repertoire was profiled, and TCRdb retains in-frame clones only, with some absent. The table shows fewer than 350,000 clones, with around 86% occurring only once. The specimen was peripheral blood. The receptors come from a woman aged 60-75 years with active or convalescent COVID-19.

V usage is TRBV10-2 and J usage is TRBJ2-1; D may be TRBD2 (5 bases). Trimming took off 2 bases at V and 7 bases at J, with 15 bases between the two ends. The CDR3 totals 15 residues. Germline CDR1 reads WSHSY; CDR2 reads SAAADI. Here the CDR3 reads CASSEGWTSPNEQFF. CDR3 DNA sequence: TGCGCCAGCAGTGAGGGGTGGACTTCCCCAAATGAGCAGTTCTTC.

This chain joins TRBV5-4 and TRBJ2-2; possibly TRBD2 for D (6 bases). Germline V gene sequence: CDR1 SGHNT, CDR2 YYREEE (reference sequence). The V gene lost 1 base and the J gene lost 2 bases, with 12 bases spanning the gap. This CDR3 has 16 amino acids. CDR3 nucleotide sequence: TGTGCCAGCAGCTTGTTGCCGGGACTTAACACCGGGGAGCTGTTTTTT. Translated, it gives CASSLLPGLNTGELFF.

This clone turned up a few times. Other DNA sequences within the sample encode an identical CDR3. CDR3 sequence (DNA): TGTGCCAGCAGTTTCCTACAGGGGGACGGCTACACCTTC. Residues: CASSFLQGDGYTF. The chain is built from TRBV27 and TRBJ1-2; TRBD1 matches at 8 bases. The CDR3 is made up of 13 amino acids. Germline V lookup: CDR1 MNHEY, CDR2 SMNVEV (reference sequence). Trimming cost V 3 bases and J 8 bases; bases outside gene matches: 5.

V gene TRBV12-3 or TRBV12-4 combines with J gene TRBJ1-2; no clear D. This CDR3 contains 13 residues. Trimming cost V 1 base and J 5 bases, with 8 bases left between them. The CDR3 DNA follows: TGTGCCAGCAGTTTAGGGGAGAAATATGGCTACACCTTC. Its protein product is CASSLGEKYGYTF.

On this clone: At the DNA level, this CDR3 is encoded by other sequences in the same sample as well. The chain employs TRBV7-3 and TRBJ2-1, with TRBD2 matching over 13 bases. This CDR3 contains 17 residues. Germline V gene data show CDR1 as SGHTA and CDR2 as FQGTGA. V lost 2 bases, J lost 3 bases, and 4 bases stayed unmatched. CDR3 sequence: CASSLGGTSGIYNEQFF. CDR3 coding DNA: TGTGCCAGCAGCTTAGGTGGGACTAGCGGGATCTACAATGAGCAGTTCTTC.

The chain recombines TRBV7-9 with TRBJ2-7; 7 bases agree with TRBD1. Trimming took 3 bases from V and 6 from J; bases not matched to a gene: 5. Germline values: CDR1 SEHNR, CDR2 FQNEAQ (reference sequence). The CDR3 sequence is 13 residues long. CDR3 coding DNA: TGTGCCAGCAGCTTGACAGGGTCTGGCGAGCAGTACTTC. Encoded protein: CASSLTGSGEQYF. The entire variable domain, with the rest obtained from reference TRBV7-9 and TRBJ2-7, is as follows: DTGVSQNPRHKITKRGQNVTFRCDPISEHNRLYWYRQTLGQGPEFLTYFQNEAQLEKSRLLSDRFSAERPKGSFSTLEIQRTEQGDSAMYLCASSLTGSGEQYFGPGTRLTVT.

CDR3 protein: CASSLDWGLDTQYF. The CDR3 nucleotides read TGTGCCAGCAGCTTAGATTGGGGGCTAGATACGCAGTATTTT. This chain uses TRBV7-2 with TRBJ2-3, with TRBD1 as a possible D gene (6 bases). Trimming left V 1 base short and J 5 bases short, with 10 bases between. This CDR3 contains 14 residues. CDR1 and CDR2 from the germline V gene are SGHTA and FQGNSA. Full variable domain (outside the CDR3, taken from reference TRBV7-2 and TRBJ2-3): GAGVSQSPSNKVTEKGKDVELRCDPISGHTALYWYRQSLGQGLEFLIYFQGNSAPDKSGLPSDRFSAERTGGSVSTLTIQRTQQEDSAVYLCASSLDWGLDTQYFGPGTRLTVL.

This clone has a count of ten or more. The V and J genes are TRBV12-5 and TRBJ2-5; the D gene is possibly TRBD1 (5 bases). V was shortened by 5 bases and J by 2 bases, with 12 bases between the two germline ends. Per germline, CDR1 LGHNT and CDR2 FRNRAP. This CDR3 contains 14 residues. CDR3 sequence: CASGMGRIQETQYF. In DNA, the CDR3 is TGTGCTAGTGGTATGGGGCGGATTCAAGAGACCCAGTACTTC. Complete variable domain (other parts from reference TRBV12-5 and TRBJ2-5): DARVTQTPRHKVTEMGQEVTMRCQPILGHNTVFWYRQTMMQGLELLAYFRNRAPLDDSGMPKDRFSAEMPDATLATLKIQPSEPRDSAVYFCASGMGRIQETQYFGPGTRLLVL.

The chain employs TRBV27 and TRBJ1-3; maybe TRBD1 (5 bases). Germline-derived CDR1 and CDR2 are MNHEY and SMNVEV (reference sequence). The CDR3 runs to 15 residues. Trimming left V 7 bases short and J 0 bases short, with 13 bases between. The CDR3 nucleotides read TGTGCCAGCAAGGCAGGGATCATCTCTGGAAACACCATATATTTT. Its protein is CASKAGIISGNTIYF.

This clone was picked up a small number of times. The junction departs from the called germline gene at one end, perhaps through a read error. The chain is built from TRBV7-9 and TRBJ1-2; TRBD1 matches 7 bases. CDR3 size: 15 residues. The germline V gene has CDR1 SEHNR and CDR2 FQNEAQ (reference sequence). CDR3 DNA: TGTGCCAGCAGCCCACGAACTATGACAGGCGTTAGGGGGCGGTTC. Translating gives CASSPRTMTGVRGRF.

This chain uses TRBV7-9 with TRBJ1-2; tentatively, D is TRBD1 (5 bases). In germline, CDR1 is SEHNR, CDR2 FQNEAQ (reference sequence). Trimming left V 0 bases short and J 8 bases short, with 10 bases between. The CDR3 runs 13 residues. The CDR3 loop is CASSLASGHGYTF. The CDR3 nucleotides are TGTGCCAGCAGCTTAGCCTCAGGGCACGGCTACACCTTC.

This clone was recorded a few times. This chain connects TRBV5-4 to TRBJ2-7, with a possible D match to TRBD1 (5 bases). The V end was cut by 0 bases, the J end by 3 bases, with 10 bases between. The CDR3 is made up of 14 amino acids. Per germline, CDR1 SGHNT and CDR2 YYREEE (reference sequence). The CDR3 coding sequence is TGTGCCAGCAGCTTGGCCAGGGTGGGCTACGAGCAGTACTTC. It translates to CASSLARVGYEQYF.

The chain is built from TRBV9 and TRBJ1-4; D is unresolved. The CDR3 is 13 amino acids. Germline lookup yields CDR1 SGDLS and CDR2 YYNGEE. Between the trimmed V and J ends, which lost 0 bases and 6 bases, there was a span of 6 bases. In DNA, the CDR3 is TGTGCCAGCAGCGTAGACAGTTATGAAAAACTGTTTTTT. It codes for CASSVDSYEKLFF.